Sequencing of this TCR beta chain was carried out in a study of beta chain features in type 1 diabetes. In regard to this clone: Its matching antigen is unknown.

Study-wide findings and caveats: Small HLA sub-analyses could not settle whether HLA shapes TCRB rearrangement. Naive, central memory and Treg TCRB repertoires seemed to resemble each other more closely in patients than they did in healthy donors. VDJ junctions from patients with type 1 diabetes contained fewer insertions and more deletions.

CD4+ naive, central memory, regulatory and stem cell-like memory cells were sorted via CD45RO/CCR7/CD25/CD127/CD95/CD27. Sequencing targeted expressed TCRB transcripts, as all isolated RNA had been reverse transcribed. TCRdb's table, derived via immunoSEQ multiplex PCR, lists solely in-frame clones and lacks some. The sample carries about 42,000 clones, roughly 50% recorded once. V was clipped by 0 bases and J by 0 bases, with 19 bases between them. The CDR3 runs to 19 residues. The germline V gene has CDR1 SGDLS and CDR2 YYNGEE. The sequenced material came from stem cell memory CD4+ T cells from blood. This receptor was identified in a woman in her 30s in good health. This chain links TRBV9 with TRBJ1-3; D gene uncertain. The CDR3 sequence: CASSVAKSVQLDSGNTIYF. The DNA for the CDR3 is TGTGCCAGCAGCGTAGCTAAAAGCGTCCAACTAGACTCTGGAAACACCATATATTTT.